This T cell receptor beta chain is from a study of shared clonotypes between healthy human individuals. Background on the study: Ranging from 18 to 49 in age, donors were two women and a few men.

Per germline, CDR1 GTSNPN and CDR2 SVGIG (reference sequence). The CDR3 loop spans 13 amino acids. V lost 0 bases and J 3 bases, leaving 9 bases between the germline ends. Profiled with immunoSEQ multiplex PCR; TCRdb holds only in-frame clones, not every one. The sample yields around 2,000,000 clones, 85% to 95% seen once. The TCR comes from a young man in good health. Source material: naive CD4+ T cells sorted from blood. Subset defined: CD45RA+ positively selected. The J gene is TRBJ2-7, the V gene TRBV30; D is unresolved. CDR3 DNA sequence: TGTGCCTGGAGTGTACAGCTTAACTACGAGCAGTACTTC. Translating it yields CAWSVQLNYEQYF.